In its sample, the clone carrying this T cell receptor (beta chain) was seen once. The antigen is not known. Losses at the gene ends were 4 bases for V and 2 bases for J; bases not matched to a gene: 8. The CDR3 extends over 16 amino acids. CDR1 and CDR2 from the germline V gene are MNHEY and SMNVEV (reference sequence). This entry is derived from a study of cytomegalovirus exposure and HLA in healthy donors. Overall study context: A prior analysis found 117 million unique TCR beta sequences from approximately 200 million T cells.

Study-wide points: Compared with the approximately 680-donor mean, an Asian-associated ancestry cluster reportedly had fewer N-insertions, according to a later analysis. When a later analysis compared HLA-associated TCR beta chains with equally common others, the HLA-associated chains turned out to be more clonally expanded and to have lower generation probabilities.

Primers for the PCR totalled 60 Vbeta and 13 Jbeta. Method: immunoSEQ multiplex PCR; TCRdb's copy keeps in-frame clones and lacks some. This table holds more than 110,000 clones, roughly four fifths found once. Sequences were obtained from PBMCs. The clonotype comes from a man aged 25-45 years in good health and CMV-seropositive. The gene calls are TRBV27 and TRBJ2-1; 7 bases line up with TRBD2. CDR3 region: CASSSGTTVTYNEQFF. The CDR3 bases are TGTGCCAGCAGTTCCGGGACTACCGTTACCTACAATGAGCAGTTCTTC.